This record looks at one TCR beta chain sequence and its context. Its antigen remains unidentified. This specimen comes from a study of OX40 agonist ivuxolimab in advanced cancers. Background on the study: Every patient in dose escalation had hepatocellular carcinoma, melanoma, renal cell or head and neck cancer. General observations from the study: Both blood CD4+ and CD8+ T cells showed clonal growth by week 6 at 0.1 to 3.0 mg/kg.

J lost 3 bases, V lost 8 bases, and 5 bases had no gene match. CDR1 and CDR2 from the germline V gene are MNHNS and SASEGT. The CDR3 covers 14 residues. TCRdb's table, derived via immunoSEQ multiplex PCR, lists solely in-frame clones and lacks some. The sample contains roughly 38,000 clones, around 80% of which appear only once. Here the sequenced sample was CD4+ or CD8+ T cells sorted from blood, taken in a trial of the OX40 agonist ivuxolimab. The receptor's source is an adult with an advanced solid tumor such as melanoma, head and neck, liver or kidney cancer. The rearrangement links TRBV6-1 to TRBJ2-1; 9 positions match TRBD2. The CDR3 sequence is CASWGRGGYNEQFF. DNA of the CDR3: TGTGCCAGCTGGGGGCGGGGGGGCTACAATGAGCAGTTCTTC.